The 19 T cell receptor beta chains below were found in one sample sequenced in a study of blood T cell repertoires in COVID-19. TCRdb keeps only in-frame clones here, not all; method: immunoSEQ multiplex PCR. The data contain roughly 180,000 clones, more than 70% of them singletons. Sequencing was carried out using peripheral blood. The receptors originated from a woman aged 55-69 years with acute or convalescent COVID-19.

This rearrangement joins TRBV2 to TRBJ1-5; 11 bases align to TRBD1. J gave up 4 bases and V 5 bases, and 7 bases lay outside the gene matches. CDR1 and CDR2 (germline): SNHLY, FYNNEI. This CDR3 is built from 16 residues. The CDR3 nucleotides read TGTGCCAGCAGTATCAATAGGGACAGGGGGAATCAGCCCCAGCATTTT. This codes for CASSINRDRGNQPQHF.

This chain links TRBV6-5 with TRBJ1-5; 8 bases are shared with TRBD1. V dropped 4 bases and J dropped 2; count of bases not matched to a gene: 1. CDR3 length: 14 amino acids. CDR1 is MNHEY and CDR2 is SVGAGI in the germline V gene. CDR3 residues: CASSLGQGNQPQHF. For the CDR3, the DNA is TGTGCCAGCAGTTTGGGACAGGGCAATCAGCCCCAGCATTTT.

The rearrangement links TRBV15 to TRBJ1-2, with D hard to call. Per germline, CDR1 LNHNV and CDR2 YYDKDF (reference sequence). The CDR3 covers 15 residues. The ends were cut back, 1 base at V and 3 bases at J, with 12 bases in the middle. The DNA for the CDR3 is TGTGCCACCAGCAGAGGGGCAGGAGGGCACTATGGCTACACCTTC. Amino acids: CATSRGAGGHYGYTF.

The rearrangement joins TRBV28 to TRBJ1-5; TRBD1 is a possible D gene (5 bases). This CDR3 is built from 14 residues. The V and J ends lost 5 bases and 3 bases respectively, with 11 bases between them. Germline lookup yields CDR1 MDHEN and CDR2 SYDVKM. The CDR3 bases are TGTGCCAGCAGTAACAGGCCAGTCAATCAGCCCCAGCATTTT. It codes for CASSNRPVNQPQHF.

This clone was observed a handful of times. The chain has TRBV29-1 and TRBJ1-1; a weak D match, TRBD1 (6 bases). CDR3 size: 14 residues. CDR1 and CDR2 from the germline V gene are SQVTM and ANQGSEA. Trimming removed 6 bases at V and 0 bases at J, with 14 bases between. The CDR3 loop is CSVGIGQLNTEAFF. CDR3 DNA sequence: TGCAGCGTGGGAATTGGACAGTTGAACACTGAAGCTTTCTTT.

The gene calls are TRBV28 and TRBJ2-4; 14 positions match TRBD2. The CDR3 sequence is 18 residues long. The V gene end was trimmed by 5 bases and the J gene end by 0 bases; junction bases not matched to a gene: 6. Per germline, CDR1 MDHEN and CDR2 SYDVKM. This chain's CDR3 is CASSQGTSGRVAKNIQYF. For the CDR3, the DNA is TGTGCCAGCAGTCAAGGGACTAGCGGGAGAGTAGCCAAAAACATTCAGTACTTC. Variable domain in full (rest from reference TRBV28 and TRBJ2-4): DVKVTQSSRYLVKRTGEKVFLECVQDMDHENMFWYRQDPGLGLRLIYFSYDVKMKEKGDIPEGYSVSREKKERFSLILESASTNQTSMYLCASSQGTSGRVAKNIQYFGAGTRLSVL.

The J gene is TRBJ1-3, the V gene TRBV27; D perhaps matches TRBD1 (6 bases). Deletions cut 6 bases from V and 4 bases from J, with 13 bases between. The CDR3 sequence is 14 residues long. Germline CDR1 MNHEY, CDR2 SMNVEV (reference sequence). CDR3 loop: CASRGGGEGNTIYF. The CDR3 DNA reads as TGTGCCAGCAGGGGAGGGGGGGAAGGAAACACCATATATTTT.

The chain recombines TRBV27 with TRBJ1-2, with 7 bases aligning to TRBD1. Germline CDR1 MNHEY, CDR2 SMNVEV (reference sequence). V was pared by 4 bases and J by 10 bases, with 18 bases of the junction left unmatched. This CDR3 region has 16 residues. CDR3 in amino acids: CASSSTVRTGGGYYTF. The CDR3 DNA follows: TGTGCCAGCAGTTCGACGGTAAGGACAGGAGGAGGATACTACACCTTC.

The V call is TRBV6-5, the J call TRBJ2-5, with TRBD1 identical over 9 bases. The CDR3 is 12 amino acids. In germline, CDR1 is MNHEY, CDR2 SVGAGI. V shed 11 bases, J shed 5 bases, and the junction held 6 bases outside the gene matches. This CDR3 is CAAGTGSETQYF. CDR3 nucleotides: TGTGCCGCAGGGACAGGGTCTGAGACCCAGTACTTC.

The chain uses TRBV2 and TRBJ2-3, with 7 bases identical to TRBD2. The CDR3 is 15 amino acids. From germline, CDR1 is SNHLY and CDR2 FYNNEI. V was pared by 7 bases and J by 1 base, with 8 bases of the junction left unmatched. DNA for the CDR3: TGTGCCAGCACCCTCGGGGGGTTGGGCACAGATACGCAGTATTTT. It codes for CASTLGGLGTDTQYF.

The chain uses TRBV7-4 and TRBJ2-7; 9 bases match TRBD2. The junction had 7 bases not matched to a gene; V was cut back by 7 bases and J by 3 bases. Germline assignment: CDR1 SGHVT and CDR2 SQSDAQ. The CDR3 loop spans 14 amino acids. The CDR3 sequence is CASTTSGGDYEQYV. The CDR3 coding sequence is TGTGCCAGCACGACTAGCGGAGGGGACTACGAGCAGTACGTC.

Concerning this clone itself: This sample also contains other DNA sequences that code for the same CDR3. The CDR3 loop reads CATSRDLTGELFF. In DNA form, the CDR3 reads TGTGCCACCAGCAGAGATCTCACCGGGGAGCTGTTTTTT. The chain carries TRBV15 and TRBJ2-2; the D is unclear. Trimming removed 0 bases from V and 4 bases from J, with 3 bases in between. The germline V gene has CDR1 LNHNV and CDR2 YYDKDF (reference sequence). There are 13 residues in the CDR3.

This chain links TRBV10-3 with TRBJ1-1; D unresolved. The CDR3 has 12 residues. The V end lost 8 bases, the J end lost 0 bases, and 7 bases lay between the germline ends. Germline CDR1 and CDR2: ENHRY and SYGVKD. The CDR3 DNA sequence: TGTGCCATCGGCCCTGTGAACACTGAAGCTTTCTTT. This encodes CAIGPVNTEAFF.

J is TRBJ1-1 and V is TRBV12-3 or TRBV12-4; TRBD1 matches at 8 bases. The CDR3 consists of 13 residues. The J segment lost 3 bases and the V segment lost 4 bases, leaving 1 base of the junction unmatched. Written as DNA, the CDR3 is TGTGCCAGCAGTTCGGACAGGGACACTGAAGCTTTCTTT. Its protein product is CASSSDRDTEAFF.

This chain joins TRBV18 and TRBJ1-2; D is perhaps TRBD1 (5 bases). The germline V gene has CDR1 KGHSH and CDR2 LQKENI. Trimming left V 3 bases short and J 8 bases short, with 16 bases between. The CDR3 length is 14 residues. In nucleotides, the CDR3 is TGTGCCAGCTCACCGACAGACCCTCGGAGCGGCTACACCTTC. Translation gives CASSPTDPRSGYTF. The whole variable domain, remainder taken from reference TRBV18 and TRBJ1-2, is NAGVMQNPRHLVRRRGQEARLRCSPMKGHSHVYWYRQLPEEGLKFMVYLQKENIIDESGMPKERFSAEFPKEGPSILRIQQVVRGDSAAYFCASSPTDPRSGYTFGSGTRLTVV.

The chain recombines TRBV7-2 with TRBJ2-3; TRBD2 agrees at 8 bases. The germline CDR1 and CDR2 sequences are SGHTA and FQGNSA. The CDR3 contains 15 residues. The V segment lost 5 bases and the J segment 2 bases; nucleotides outside the gene matches: 6. The CDR3 loop reads CASSRGLAYTDTQYF. CDR3 in DNA: TGTGCCAGCAGCCGCGGACTAGCTTACACAGATACGCAGTATTTT. The variable domain in full, completed from reference TRBV7-2 and TRBJ2-3, reads GAGVSQSPSNKVTEKGKDVELRCDPISGHTALYWYRQSLGQGLEFLIYFQGNSAPDKSGLPSDRFSAERTGGSVSTLTIQRTQQEDSAVYLCASSRGLAYTDTQYFGPGTRLTVL.

This clone was counted many times. This chain joins TRBV21-1 and TRBJ1-3. TRBV21-1 is shown as a pseudogene. The CDR3 runs 18 residues. CDR3 nucleotide sequence: TGTGCCAGCAGCAAAAAAAGAGGAGACTCCCAAGCAGGAAACACCATATATTTT. Its protein product is CASSKKRGDSQAGNTIYF.

The chain employs TRBV24-1 and TRBJ2-7, with a tentative D call TRBD1 (5 bases). Germline loops: CDR1 KGHDR, CDR2 SFDVKD. Trimming pared 6 bases from V and 3 bases from J, leaving 11 bases between. The CDR3 loop spans 13 amino acids. CDR3 in amino acids: CATSQGFNYEQYF. In DNA form, the CDR3 reads TGTGCCACCAGTCAGGGTTTTAACTACGAGCAGTACTTC.

The V and J genes are TRBV7-3 and TRBJ2-7, with 7 bases aligning to TRBD1. The germline V gene encodes CDR1 SGHTA and CDR2 FQGTGA. The V segment lost 2 bases and the J segment 0 bases; nucleotides outside the gene matches: 7. The length of the CDR3 is 16 residues. The CDR3 DNA reads as TGTGCCAGCAGCTTATCCGGACAGGAGCCCTCCTACGAGCAGTACTTC. Residues: CASSLSGQEPSYEQYF.